Detailed here is one T cell receptor beta chain. What it binds is not known. The data belong to a study of cytomegalovirus exposure and HLA in healthy donors. About the research overall: Caucasian-associated ancestry cluster membership applied to just over 80% of around 400 genotyped donors.

Amplification used 60 Vbeta primers and 13 Jbeta primers. This table comes from immunoSEQ multiplex PCR, and its TCRdb copy is limited to in-frame clones, with some not included. The sample holds 200,000 to 300,000 clones; 84% are singletons and the top ten take 2% to 2.5%. Findings of the study overall: Confirmation was obtained in vitro that a few CMV-associated chains are specific for CMV antigens.

This CDR3 is 14 amino acids long. Trimming took off 1 base at V and 2 bases at J, with 9 bases between the two ends. Germline V CDR1 and CDR2: SGHTA, FQGNSA. This clonotype originated in a woman in her thirties or forties in good health and CMV-seropositive. The sequenced material came from PBMCs. The rearrangement links TRBV7-2 to TRBJ2-7; D might be TRBD1 (5 bases). The CDR3 nucleotides read TGTGCCAGCAGCTTAGAGGTGGGGCCCTACGAGCAGTACTTC. Amino acids: CASSLEVGPYEQYF.